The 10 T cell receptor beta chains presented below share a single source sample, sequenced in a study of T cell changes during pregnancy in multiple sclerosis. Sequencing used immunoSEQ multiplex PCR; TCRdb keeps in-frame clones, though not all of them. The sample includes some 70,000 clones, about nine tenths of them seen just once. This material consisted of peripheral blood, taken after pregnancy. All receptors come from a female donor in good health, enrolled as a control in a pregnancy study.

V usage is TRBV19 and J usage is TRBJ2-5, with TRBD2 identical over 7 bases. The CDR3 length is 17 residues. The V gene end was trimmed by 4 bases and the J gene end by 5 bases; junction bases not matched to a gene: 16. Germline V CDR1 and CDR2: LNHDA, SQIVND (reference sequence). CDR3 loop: CASSRIGGRERAETQYF. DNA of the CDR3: TGTGCCAGTAGTAGAATCGGAGGGCGGGAGCGGGCGGAGACCCAGTACTTC.

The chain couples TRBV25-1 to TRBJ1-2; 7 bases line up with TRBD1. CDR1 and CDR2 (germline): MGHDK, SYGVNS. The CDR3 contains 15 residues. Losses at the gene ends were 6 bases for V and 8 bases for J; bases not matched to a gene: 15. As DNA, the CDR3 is TGTGCCAGCAGAGACTTACAGGGGTTCCTTGGGGGCTACACCTTC. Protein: CASRDLQGFLGGYTF.

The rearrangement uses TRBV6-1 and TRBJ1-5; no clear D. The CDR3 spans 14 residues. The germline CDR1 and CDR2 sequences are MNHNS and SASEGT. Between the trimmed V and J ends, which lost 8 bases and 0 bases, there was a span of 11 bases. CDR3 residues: CASLRVYSNQPQHF. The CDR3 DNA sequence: TGTGCCAGCTTAAGAGTTTATAGCAATCAGCCCCAGCATTTT.

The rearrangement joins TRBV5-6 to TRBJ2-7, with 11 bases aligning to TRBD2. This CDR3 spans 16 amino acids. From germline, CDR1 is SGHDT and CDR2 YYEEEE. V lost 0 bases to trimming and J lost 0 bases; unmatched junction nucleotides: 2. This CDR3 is CASSLAGTSGSYEQYF. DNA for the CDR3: TGTGCCAGCAGCTTGGCCGGGACTAGCGGCTCCTACGAGCAGTACTTC. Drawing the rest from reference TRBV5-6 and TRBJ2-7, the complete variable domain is DAGVTQSPTHLIKTRGQQVTLRCSPKSGHDTVSWYQQALGQGPQFIFQYYEEEERQRGNFPDRFSGHQFPNYSSELNVNALLLGDSALYLCASSLAGTSGSYEQYFGPGTRLTVT.

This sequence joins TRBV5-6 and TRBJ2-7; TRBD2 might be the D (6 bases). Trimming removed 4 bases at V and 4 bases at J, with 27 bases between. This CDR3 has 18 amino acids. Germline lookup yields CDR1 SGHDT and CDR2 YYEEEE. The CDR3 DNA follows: TGTGCCAGCAGCACGCTTGGGGGGAGGCATTCGGTACCTTACGAGCAGTACTTC. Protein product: CASSTLGGRHSVPYEQYF.

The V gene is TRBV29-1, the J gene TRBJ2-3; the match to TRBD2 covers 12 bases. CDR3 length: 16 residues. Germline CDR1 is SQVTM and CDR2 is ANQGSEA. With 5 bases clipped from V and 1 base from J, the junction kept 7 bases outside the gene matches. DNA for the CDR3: TGCAGCGTTACGTTTCTAGCGGGAGGGCGCACAGATACGCAGTATTTT. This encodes CSVTFLAGGRTDTQYF.

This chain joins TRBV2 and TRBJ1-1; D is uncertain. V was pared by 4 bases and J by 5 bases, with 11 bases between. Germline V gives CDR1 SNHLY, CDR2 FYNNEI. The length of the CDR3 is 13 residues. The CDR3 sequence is CASSGGDGTEAFF. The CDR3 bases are TGTGCCAGCAGTGGAGGAGATGGTACTGAAGCTTTCTTT. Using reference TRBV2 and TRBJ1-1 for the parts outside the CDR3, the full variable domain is EPEVTQTPSHQVTQMGQEVILRCVPISNHLYFYWYRQILGQKVEFLVSFYNNEISEKSEIFDDQFSVERPDGSNFTLKIRSTKLEDSAMYFCASSGGDGTEAFFGQGTRLTVV.

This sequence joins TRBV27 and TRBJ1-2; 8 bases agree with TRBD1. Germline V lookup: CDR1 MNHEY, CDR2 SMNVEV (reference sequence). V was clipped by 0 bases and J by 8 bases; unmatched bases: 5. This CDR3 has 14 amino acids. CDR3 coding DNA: TGTGCCAGCAGTTTATCGTGGACAGGGAAAGGCTACACCTTC. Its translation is CASSLSWTGKGYTF.

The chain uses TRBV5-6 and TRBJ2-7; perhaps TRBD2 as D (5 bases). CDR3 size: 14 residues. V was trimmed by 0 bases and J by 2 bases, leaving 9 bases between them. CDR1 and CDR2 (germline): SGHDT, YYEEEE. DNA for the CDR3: TGTGCCAGCAGCTTGGGAGGAGCGGCCTACGAGCAGTACTTC. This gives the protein CASSLGGAAYEQYF.

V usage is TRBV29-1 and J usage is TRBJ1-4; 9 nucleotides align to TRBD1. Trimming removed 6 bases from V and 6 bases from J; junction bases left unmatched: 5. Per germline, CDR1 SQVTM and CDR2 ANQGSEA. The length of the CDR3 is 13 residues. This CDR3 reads CSVGQGLDEKLFF. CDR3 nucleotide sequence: TGCAGCGTCGGACAGGGGCTTGATGAAAAACTGTTTTTT.